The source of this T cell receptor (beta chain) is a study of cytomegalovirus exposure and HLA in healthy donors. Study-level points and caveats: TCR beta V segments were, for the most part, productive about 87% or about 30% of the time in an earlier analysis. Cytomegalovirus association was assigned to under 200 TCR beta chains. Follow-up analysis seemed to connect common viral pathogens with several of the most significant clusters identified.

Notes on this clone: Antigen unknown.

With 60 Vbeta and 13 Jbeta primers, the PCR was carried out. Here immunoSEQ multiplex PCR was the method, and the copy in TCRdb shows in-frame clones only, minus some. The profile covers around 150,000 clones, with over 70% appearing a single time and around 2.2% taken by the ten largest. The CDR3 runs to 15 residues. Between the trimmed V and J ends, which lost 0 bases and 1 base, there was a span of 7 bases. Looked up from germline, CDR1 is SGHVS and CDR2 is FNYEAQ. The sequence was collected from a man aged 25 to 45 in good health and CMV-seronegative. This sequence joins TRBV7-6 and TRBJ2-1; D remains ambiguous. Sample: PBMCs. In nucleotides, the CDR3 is TGTGCCAGCAGCTTAGCTCCCAGTTCCTACAATGAGCAGTTCTTC. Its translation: CASSLAPSSYNEQFF.